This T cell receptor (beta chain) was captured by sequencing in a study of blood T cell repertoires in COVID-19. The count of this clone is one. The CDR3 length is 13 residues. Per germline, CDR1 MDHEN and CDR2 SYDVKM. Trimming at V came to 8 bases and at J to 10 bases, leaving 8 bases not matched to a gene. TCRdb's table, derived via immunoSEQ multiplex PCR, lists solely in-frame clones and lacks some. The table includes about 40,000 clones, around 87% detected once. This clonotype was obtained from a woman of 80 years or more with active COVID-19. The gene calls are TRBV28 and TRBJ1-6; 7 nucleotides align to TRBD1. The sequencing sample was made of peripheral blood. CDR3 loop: CASPGQVESPLHF. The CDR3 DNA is TGTGCCAGCCCTGGACAGGTAGAATCACCCCTCCACTTT.